This entry describes one T cell receptor beta chain. These data are taken from a study of Ad26.COV2.S vaccination and SARS-CoV-2 variants. Indicated treatment: 15 to 20 received Ad26.COV2.S at low or high dose, single or two shots; roughly 5 received placebo; per-sample allocation not given. Specimen acquisition occurred on day 63 following the initial vaccine or placebo injection. Assay used: immunoSEQ multiplex PCR; TCRdb lists only in-frame clones, some missing. The table lists more than 350,000 clones, about nine tenths of them singletons. The CDR3 covers 14 residues. Germline V gene data show CDR1 as SNHLY and CDR2 as FYNNEI. Unmatched junction bases numbered 5, after V lost 6 bases and J lost 3 bases.

The chain combines TRBV2 with TRBJ1-2, with TRBD1 matching 9 bases. Source: peripheral blood, taken in a trial of Ad26.COV2.S vaccine versus placebo. This receptor was identified in a person aged 18 to 59 who received the Ad26.COV2.S COVID-19 vaccine or a placebo. The CDR3 bases are TGTGCCAGCAGCCTACAGGGGGCGGACTATGGCTACACCTTC. Amino acids: CASSLQGADYGYTF.